This T cell receptor beta chain originates from a study of beta chain features in type 1 diabetes. Study-wide context: There was similarity between patients and healthy donors in age, gender and cell yields.

A word on this clone: Its antigen is currently unknown. A read error may produce the germline difference seen at one junction end.

Reverse transcription of all isolated RNA meant that expressed TCRB transcripts were sequenced. Libraries were prepared by immunoSEQ multiplex PCR; TCRdb keeps only in-frame clonotypes and omits some of them. The sample lists hundreds of thousands of clones, roughly 15% occurring once. Study results and limitations: VDJ junctions from type 1 diabetes patients carried fewer insertions and larger deletions. Whether HLA type influences TCRB rearrangement remained unresolved here.

Sorting produced populations that all topped 95% purity. Sequenced sample: naive CD4+ T cells from blood. This TCR came from a woman under 30 in good health.

The CDR3 DNA reads TGTGCCAGCAGTTACTCGCGGGACAGAATGCGACTCTTC. It specifies CASSYSRDRMRLF. This chain joins TRBV6-5 and TRBJ1-2; 7 nucleotides agree with TRBD1. The CDR3 has 13 amino acids. Germline-derived CDR1 and CDR2 are MNHEY and SVGAGI.